This T cell receptor (beta chain) was obtained from a study of tumor-infiltrating lymphocytes in primary liver carcinoma. Study outcomes and limitations: Just about 7.5-24% of leading clones were found in every one of five regions.

Germline CDR1 SQVTM, CDR2 ANQGSEA. The CDR3 is 17 amino acids. A primer in the constant region served to generate TCR beta cDNA from about 470 ng of total RNA. Sequencing libraries for TCR beta derived from three nested multiplex PCR rounds that used slightly modified ARM-PCR. The first two PCR rounds used TRBV1-TRBV30 forward primers with a C-beta reverse primer, approximately 11 cycles each. TCRdb fed the multiplex PCR reads into MiXCR, producing one record per CDR3 protein. The sample has about 78,000 distinct CDR3 sequences, about two thirds seen once. Without any cell sorting, about 20-32 mg of bulk tissue yielded co-extracted RNA and DNA. By surgical resection, the patients were treated for their primary liver carcinoma. Five separate regions were sampled from each tumor. As regards this clonotype: The antigen is not known. One end of the junction does not line up with germline, which may come from a read error.

The sequence was collected from a woman aged 60-70 years with primary liver carcinoma and hepatitis B virus infection. The gene calls are TRBV29-1 and TRBJ2-1; TRBD1 or TRBD2 may be the D gene (6 bases each). The sequencing sample was made of liver tumor tissue from sampling region 4. Documented subset: tumor region T4, right-lateral pole. The CDR3 sequence is CNVEGVGGESSYNEQFF. CDR3 in DNA: TGCAACGTTGAGGGGGTCGGCGGGGAGAGCTCCTACAATGAGCAGTTCTTC.